This T cell receptor beta chain is drawn from a study of CD8 T cells in Susac syndrome. Notes on the study in general: The study's TCR sequencing and HLA analysis covered a relatively small number of individuals, and the study acknowledged this.

The authors reverse transcribed roughly 0.5 to 1 ug RNA with random hexamers. In TCRdb, the immunoSEQ multiplex PCR reads were re-called with MiXCR into one record per CDR3 protein. The sample holds 250,000 to 300,000 distinct CDR3 sequences, 70% to 90% seen once. This clonotype has a single count. What it binds is not known. The source of this sequence is a human donor with multiple sclerosis. Specimen: CD8+ T cells from PBMCs.

CDR3 sequence: CASSPIGNSPLHF. CDR3 bases: TGTGCCAGCTCACCAATCGGGAATTCACCCCTCCACTTT. The V gene is TRBV18, the J gene TRBJ1-6, with D unresolved. The CDR3 totals 13 residues. Germline V gene data show CDR1 as KGHSH and CDR2 as LQKENI. With 2 bases removed from V and 7 bases from J, the gap between germline ends came to 6 bases.